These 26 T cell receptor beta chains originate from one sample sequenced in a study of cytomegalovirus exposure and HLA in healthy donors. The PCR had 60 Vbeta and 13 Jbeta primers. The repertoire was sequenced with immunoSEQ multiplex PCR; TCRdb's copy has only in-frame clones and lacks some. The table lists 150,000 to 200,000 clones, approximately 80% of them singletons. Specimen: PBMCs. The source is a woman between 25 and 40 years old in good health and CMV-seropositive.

CDR3 nucleotide sequence: TGCAGCGTCAAGGGGGACAGCAGTCGGTGGTATGGCTACACCTTC. Its translation is CSVKGDSSRWYGYTF. The V and J genes are TRBV29-1 and TRBJ1-2; 7 nucleotides line up with TRBD1. Per the germline V gene, CDR1 is SQVTM and CDR2 is ANQGSEA. Trimming took 6 bases from V and 5 from J; bases not matched to a gene: 15. The CDR3 runs to 15 residues.

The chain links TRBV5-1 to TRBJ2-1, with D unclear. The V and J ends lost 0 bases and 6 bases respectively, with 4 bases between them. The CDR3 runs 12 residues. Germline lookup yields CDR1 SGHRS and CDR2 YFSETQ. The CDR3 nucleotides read TGCGCCAGCAGCTTGGGACTCAATGAGCAGTTCTTC. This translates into CASSLGLNEQFF.

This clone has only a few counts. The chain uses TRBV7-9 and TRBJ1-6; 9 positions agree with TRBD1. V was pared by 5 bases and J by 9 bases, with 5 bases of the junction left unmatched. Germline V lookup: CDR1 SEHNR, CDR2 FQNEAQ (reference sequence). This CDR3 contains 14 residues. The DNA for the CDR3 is TGTGCCAGCAGCACAGAGGACAGGGGTTCACCCCTCCACTTT. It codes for CASSTEDRGSPLHF. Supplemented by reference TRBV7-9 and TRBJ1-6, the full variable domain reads DTGVSQNPRHKITKRGQNVTFRCDPISEHNRLYWYRQTLGQGPEFLTYFQNEAQLEKSRLLSDRFSAERPKGSFSTLEIQRTEQGDSAMYLCASSTEDRGSPLHFGNGTRLTVT.

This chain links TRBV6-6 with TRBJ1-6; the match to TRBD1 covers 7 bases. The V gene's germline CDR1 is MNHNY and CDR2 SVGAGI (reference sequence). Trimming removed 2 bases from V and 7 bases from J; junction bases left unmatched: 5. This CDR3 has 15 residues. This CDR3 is CASSYADRVNSPLHF. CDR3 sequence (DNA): TGTGCCAGCAGTTACGCCGACAGGGTGAATTCACCCCTCCACTTT.

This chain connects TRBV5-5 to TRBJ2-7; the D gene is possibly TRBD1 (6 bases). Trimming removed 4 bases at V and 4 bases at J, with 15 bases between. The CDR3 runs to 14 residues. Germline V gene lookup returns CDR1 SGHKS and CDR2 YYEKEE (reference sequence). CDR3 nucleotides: TGTGCCAGCAGCCGGGGACCAGGGGATTACGAGCAGTACTTC. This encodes CASSRGPGDYEQYF.

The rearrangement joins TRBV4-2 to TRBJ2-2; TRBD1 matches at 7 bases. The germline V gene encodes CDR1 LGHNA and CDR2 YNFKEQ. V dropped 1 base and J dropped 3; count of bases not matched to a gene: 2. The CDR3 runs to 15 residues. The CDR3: CASSQGQGDTGELFF. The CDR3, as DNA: TGTGCCAGCAGCCAAGGCCAGGGGGACACCGGGGAGCTGTTTTTT.

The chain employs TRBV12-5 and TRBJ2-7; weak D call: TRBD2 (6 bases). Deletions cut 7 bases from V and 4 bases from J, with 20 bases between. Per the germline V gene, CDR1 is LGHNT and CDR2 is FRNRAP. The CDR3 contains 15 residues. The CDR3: CASADAYGGKYEQYF. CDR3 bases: TGTGCTAGTGCCGATGCATACGGGGGAAAGTACGAGCAGTACTTC. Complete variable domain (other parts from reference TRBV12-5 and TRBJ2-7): DARVTQTPRHKVTEMGQEVTMRCQPILGHNTVFWYRQTMMQGLELLAYFRNRAPLDDSGMPKDRFSAEMPDATLATLKIQPSEPRDSAVYFCASADAYGGKYEQYFGPGTRLTVT.

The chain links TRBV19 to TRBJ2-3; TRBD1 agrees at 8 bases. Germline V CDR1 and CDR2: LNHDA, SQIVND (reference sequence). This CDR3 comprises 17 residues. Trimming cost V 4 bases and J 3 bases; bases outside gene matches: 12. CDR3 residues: CASSSGLDRGETDTQYF. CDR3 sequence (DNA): TGTGCCAGTAGTAGCGGTCTCGACAGGGGCGAAACAGATACGCAGTATTTT.

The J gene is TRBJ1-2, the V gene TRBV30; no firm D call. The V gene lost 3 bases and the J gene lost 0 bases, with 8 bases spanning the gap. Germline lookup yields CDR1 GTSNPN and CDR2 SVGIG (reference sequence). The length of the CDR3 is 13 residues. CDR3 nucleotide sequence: TGTGCCTGGAGCCAGTGGTCTAACTATGGCTACACCTTC. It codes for CAWSQWSNYGYTF.

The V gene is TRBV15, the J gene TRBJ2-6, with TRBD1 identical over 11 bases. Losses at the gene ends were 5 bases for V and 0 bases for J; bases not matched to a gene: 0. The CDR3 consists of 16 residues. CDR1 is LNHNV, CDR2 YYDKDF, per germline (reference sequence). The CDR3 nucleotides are TGTGCCACCAGCGGGACAGGGGGCTCTGGGGCCAACGTCCTGACTTTC. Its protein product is CATSGTGGSGANVLTF. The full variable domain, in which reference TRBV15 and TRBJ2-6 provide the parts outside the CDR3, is DAMVIQNPRYQVTQFGKPVTLSCSQTLNHNVMYWYQQKSSQAPKLLFHYYDKDFNNEADTPDNFQSRRPNTSFCFLDIRSPGLGDTAMYLCATSGTGGSGANVLTFGAGSRLTVL.

CDR3 coding DNA: TGTGCCAGCAGCCCGGCGACTAGCGCTAAAGGGGAGCTGTTTTTT. Its translation is CASSPATSAKGELFF. The gene calls are TRBV11-3 and TRBJ2-2, with TRBD2 matching 8 bases. The V gene end was trimmed by 5 bases and the J gene end by 8 bases; junction bases not matched to a gene: 10. Germline V CDR1 and CDR2: SGHNT, YENEEA. This CDR3 spans 15 amino acids.

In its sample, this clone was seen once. CDR3 nucleotide sequence: TGTGCCAGCAGCCTGTTCCCGACAGGGGAAAATTCACCCCTCCACTTT. Translating gives CASSLFPTGENSPLHF. This rearrangement joins TRBV5-4 to TRBJ1-6, with TRBD1 matching 8 bases. Germline CDR1 SGHNT, CDR2 YYREEE (reference sequence). This CDR3 spans 16 amino acids. V lost 4 bases to trimming and J lost 7 bases; unmatched junction nucleotides: 10.

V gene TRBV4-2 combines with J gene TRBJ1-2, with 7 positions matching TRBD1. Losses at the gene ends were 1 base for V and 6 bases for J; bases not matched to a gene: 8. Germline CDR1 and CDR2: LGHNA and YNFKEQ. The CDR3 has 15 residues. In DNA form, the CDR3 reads TGTGCCAGCAGCCAAGGTTTGTCCGGGACAGATGGCTACACCTTC. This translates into CASSQGLSGTDGYTF.

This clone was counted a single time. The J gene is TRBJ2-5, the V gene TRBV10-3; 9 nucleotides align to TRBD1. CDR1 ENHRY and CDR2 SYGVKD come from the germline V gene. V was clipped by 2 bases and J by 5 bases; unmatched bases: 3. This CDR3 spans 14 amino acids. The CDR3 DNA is TGTGCCATCAGTGAGGACAGGGGGTCGGAGACCCAGTACTTC. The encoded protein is CAISEDRGSETQYF.

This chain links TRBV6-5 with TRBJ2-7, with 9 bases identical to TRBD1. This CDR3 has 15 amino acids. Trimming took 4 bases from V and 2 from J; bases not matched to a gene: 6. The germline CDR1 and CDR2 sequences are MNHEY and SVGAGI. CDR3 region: CASSSAGTGTYEQYF. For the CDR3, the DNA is TGTGCCAGCAGTTCCGCCGGGACAGGGACCTACGAGCAGTACTTC.

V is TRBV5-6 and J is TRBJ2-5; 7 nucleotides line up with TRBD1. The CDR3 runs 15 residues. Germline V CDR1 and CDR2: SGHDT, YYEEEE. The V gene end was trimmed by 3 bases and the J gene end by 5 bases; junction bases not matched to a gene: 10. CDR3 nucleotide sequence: TGTGCCAGCAGCTCCGATACAGGGGAATGGGAGACCCAGTACTTC. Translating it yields CASSSDTGEWETQYF.

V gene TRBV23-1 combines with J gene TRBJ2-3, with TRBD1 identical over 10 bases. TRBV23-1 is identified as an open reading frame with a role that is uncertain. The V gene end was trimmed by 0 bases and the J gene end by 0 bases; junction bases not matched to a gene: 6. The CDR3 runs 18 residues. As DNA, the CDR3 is TGCGCCAGCAGTCAATCGGGACAGGGGTTATCCAGCACAGATACGCAGTATTTT. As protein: CASSQSGQGLSSTDTQYF.

The CDR3 coding sequence is TGTGCCAGCAAGGACAGAGGTGGCTCCTACGAGCAGTACTTC. Translating it yields CASKDRGGSYEQYF. The chain carries TRBV6-1 and TRBJ2-7, with a weak D call TRBD1 (6 bases). The length of the CDR3 is 14 residues. V lost 7 bases to trimming and J lost 0 bases, with 13 bases between them. Germline loops: CDR1 MNHNS, CDR2 SASEGT.

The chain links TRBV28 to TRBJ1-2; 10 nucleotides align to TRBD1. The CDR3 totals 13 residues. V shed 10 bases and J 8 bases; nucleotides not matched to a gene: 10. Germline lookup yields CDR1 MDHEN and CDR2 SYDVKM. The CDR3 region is CAIRGGTGEGYTF. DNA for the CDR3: TGTGCCATCCGAGGTGGGACAGGGGAAGGCTACACCTTC.

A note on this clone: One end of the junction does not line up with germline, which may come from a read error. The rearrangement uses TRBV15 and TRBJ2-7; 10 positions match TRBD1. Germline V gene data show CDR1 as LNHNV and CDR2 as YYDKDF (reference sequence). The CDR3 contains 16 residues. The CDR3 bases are TGTGTCACCAGCAGACTCCCCACGGGACAGGGGACCGAGCAGTACTTC. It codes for CVTSRLPTGQGTEQYF. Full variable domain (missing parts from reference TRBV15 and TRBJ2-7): DAMVIQNPRYQVTQFGKPVTLSCSQTLNHNVMYWYQQKSSQAPKLLFHYYDKDFNNEADTPDNFQSRRPNTSFCFLDIRSPGLGDTAMYLCVTSRLPTGQGTEQYFGPGTRLTVT.

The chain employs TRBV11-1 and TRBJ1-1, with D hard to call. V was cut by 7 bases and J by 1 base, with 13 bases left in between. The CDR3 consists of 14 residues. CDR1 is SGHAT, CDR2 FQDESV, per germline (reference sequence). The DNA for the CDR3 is TGTGCCAGCATCCCCTTGGCATGGAACACTGAAGCTTTCTTT. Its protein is CASIPLAWNTEAFF.

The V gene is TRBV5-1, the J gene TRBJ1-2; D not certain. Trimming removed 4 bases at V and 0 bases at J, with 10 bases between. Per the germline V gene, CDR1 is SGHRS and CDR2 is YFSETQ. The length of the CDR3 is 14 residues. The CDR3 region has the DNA TGCGCCAGCAGCGACATACGATCTAACTATGGCTACACCTTC. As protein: CASSDIRSNYGYTF. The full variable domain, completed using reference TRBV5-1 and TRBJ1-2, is KAGVTQTPRYLIKTRGQQVTLSCSPISGHRSVSWYQQTPGQGLQFLFEYFSETQRNKGNFPGRFSGRQFSNSRSEMNVSTLELGDSALYLCASSDIRSNYGYTFGSGTRLTVV.

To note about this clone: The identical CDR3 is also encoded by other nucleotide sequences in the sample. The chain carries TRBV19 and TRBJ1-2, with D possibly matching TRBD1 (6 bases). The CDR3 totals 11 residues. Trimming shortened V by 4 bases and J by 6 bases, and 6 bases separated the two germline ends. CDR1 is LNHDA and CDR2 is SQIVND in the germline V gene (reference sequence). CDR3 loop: CASSTGDGYTF. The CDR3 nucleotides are TGTGCCAGTAGTACAGGGGATGGCTACACCTTC.

CDR3 loop: CASSYERGGDTEAFF. CDR3 DNA: TGTGCCAGCAGTTACGAAAGGGGGGGGGACACTGAAGCTTTCTTT. The V and J genes are TRBV6-5 and TRBJ1-1; weak D call: TRBD1 (6 bases). The germline gives CDR1 MNHEY, CDR2 SVGAGI. The CDR3 sequence is 15 residues long. V dropped 2 bases and J dropped 3 bases, with 13 bases sitting between them.

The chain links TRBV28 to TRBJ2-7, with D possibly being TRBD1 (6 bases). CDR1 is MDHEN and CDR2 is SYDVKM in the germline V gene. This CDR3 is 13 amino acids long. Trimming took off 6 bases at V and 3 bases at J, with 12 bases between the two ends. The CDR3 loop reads CASRSQGYYEQYF. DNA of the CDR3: TGTGCCAGCAGATCACAGGGTTACTACGAGCAGTACTTC. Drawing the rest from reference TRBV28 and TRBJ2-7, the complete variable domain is DVKVTQSSRYLVKRTGEKVFLECVQDMDHENMFWYRQDPGLGLRLIYFSYDVKMKEKGDIPEGYSVSREKKERFSLILESASTNQTSMYLCASRSQGYYEQYFGPGTRLTVT.

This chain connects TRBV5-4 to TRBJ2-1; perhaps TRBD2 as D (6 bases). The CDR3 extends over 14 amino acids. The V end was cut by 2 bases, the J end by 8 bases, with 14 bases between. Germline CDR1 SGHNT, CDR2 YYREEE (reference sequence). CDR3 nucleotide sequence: TGTGCCAGCAGCTTAAAGGGACTCACCCATGAGCAGTTCTTC. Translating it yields CASSLKGLTHEQFF. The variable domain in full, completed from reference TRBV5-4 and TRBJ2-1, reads ETGVTQSPTHLIKTRGQQVTLRCSSQSGHNTVSWYQQALGQGPQFIFQYYREEENGRGNFPPRFSGLQFPNYSSELNVNALELDDSALYLCASSLKGLTHEQFFGPGTRLTVL.